This T cell receptor (beta chain) was identified in a study of blood T cell repertoires in COVID-19. About the research overall: The origin of the acute and convalescent COVID-19 samples was the United States, Italy and Spain. Nucleic acid was either cDNA or gDNA, and it came from T cells, B-cell-depleted T cells, or PBMCs.

Ten or more counts support this clone. Followed longitudinally, the Seattle patients had been enrolled during active infection. Data came from immunoSEQ multiplex PCR; TCRdb stores just in-frame clones and leaves some out. The table records some 73,000 clones, more than 70% of them present only once. The CDR3 consists of 13 residues. With 5 bases clipped from V and 7 bases from J, the junction kept 4 bases outside the gene matches. Per the germline V gene, CDR1 is MGHRA and CDR2 is YSYEKL. The clonotype originates from a man in his 70s with COVID-19, enrolled during active disease. J is TRBJ2-1 and V is TRBV4-1; 8 bases line up with TRBD1. The sequenced material came from peripheral blood. CDR3 in DNA: TGCGCCAGCAGCTTCGGGACAGGTAATGAGCAGTTCTTC. This codes for CASSFGTGNEQFF.